This is a list of T cell receptor beta chains from one sample in a study of blood T cell repertoires in COVID-19. Profiling relied on immunoSEQ multiplex PCR, and the TCRdb table lists in-frame clones only, not all of them. Among roughly 350,000 clones listed, about 85% were seen once. Input material: peripheral blood. These receptors originate from a woman between 18 and 30 years old with acute or convalescent COVID-19. Each CDR3 is given with its conserved first and last residue. Fields, in order: D gene, J gene, clone size, V gene, CDR3 protein, CDR3 DNA. The D gene is left open where the match is weak. Some rows have no size entry. The others give once, few or many, or a class for an expanded clone.

TRBD1,TRBJ2-2,-,TRBV5-1,CASSPRAGGLTNTGELFF,TGCGCCAGCAGCCCGAGGGCAGGGGGCCTAACGAACACCGGGGAGCTGTTTTTT
-,TRBJ1-2,few,TRBV30,CAWSAGYGYTF,TGTGCCTGGAGTGCGGGTTATGGCTACACCTTC
-,TRBJ2-1,-,TRBV11-2,CASGMIGTHENEQFF,TGTGCCAGCGGGATGATCGGGACACATGAAAATGAGCAGTTCTTC
TRBD1,TRBJ1-1,-,TRBV27,CASSLVGTANTEAFF,TGTGCCAGCAGTTTAGTGGGGACAGCGAACACTGAAGCTTTCTTT
-,TRBJ1-3,-,TRBV4-1,CASSQTTGFSGNTIYF,TGCGCCAGCAGCCAAACTACAGGGTTCTCTGGAAACACCATATATTTT
-,TRBJ1-4,few,TRBV2,CASSDEQGETNEKLFF,TGTGCCAGCAGTGATGAACAGGGCGAAACTAATGAAAAACTGTTTTTT
TRBD1,TRBJ1-4,-,TRBV3-1/TRBV3-2,CASSLLGTGDEKLFF,TGTGCCAGCAGCCTTCTCGGGACAGGGGATGAAAAACTGTTTTTT
TRBD1,TRBJ2-7,-,TRBV6-5,CASSSSGQGAYEQYF,TGTGCCAGCAGTTCCTCCGGACAGGGGGCCTACGAGCAGTACTTC
TRBD1,TRBJ2-3,-,TRBV7-9,CASSSSGQGIRDTQYF,TGTGCCAGCAGCTCTTCGGGACAGGGGATTAGAGATACGCAGTATTTT
TRBD1,TRBJ2-1,-,TRBV5-1,CASSDRDSSYNEQFF,TGCGCCAGCAGCGACAGGGACAGCTCCTACAATGAGCAGTTCTTC
-,TRBJ2-5,-,TRBV5-1,CASRPPGLHRGETQYF,TGCGCCAGCAGACCACCGGGACTCCATCGGGGAGAGACCCAGTACTTC
-,TRBJ1-3,-,TRBV3-1/TRBV3-2,CASSQARRSSGNTIYF,TGTGCCAGCAGCCAAGCGCGTCGCTCCTCTGGAAACACCATATATTTT
-,TRBJ2-3,few,TRBV7-2,CASSLGGGRADTQYF,TGTGCCAGCAGCTTAGGCGGGGGCCGCGCAGATACGCAGTATTTT
TRBD1,TRBJ2-5,-,TRBV15,CATSMTGLQETQYF,TGTGCCACCAGCATGACAGGGCTGCAAGAGACCCAGTACTTC
TRBD1,TRBJ1-2,few,TRBV7-2,CASSTDGGTGGYTF,TGTGCCAGCAGCACTGACGGTGGGACAGGTGGCTACACCTTC
-,TRBJ2-1,-,TRBV7-9,CASSPTYNEQFF,TGTGCCAGCAGTCCCACCTACAATGAGCAGTTCTTC
TRBD1,TRBJ1-1,-,TRBV2,CASNPGQGNTEAFF,TGTGCCAGCAACCCGGGACAGGGGAACACTGAAGCTTTCTTT
TRBD2,TRBJ2-7,-,TRBV4-1,CASSPRLAGEYEQYF,TGCGCCAGCAGCCCCCGACTAGCGGGAGAGTACGAGCAGTACTTC
-,TRBJ1-2,-,TRBV10-3,CAISEPVQDNYGYTF,TGTGCCATCAGTGAGCCAGTGCAAGATAACTATGGCTACACCTTC
-,TRBJ2-5,once,TRBV19,CASSIRHGVVEQETQYF,TGTGCCAGTAGTATTCGTCACGGGGTTGTGGAGCAAGAGACCCAGTACTTC
-,TRBJ2-1,-,TRBV5-1,CASNPTGTAGYNEQFF,TGCGCCAGCAATCCAACCGGGACTGCGGGTTACAATGAGCAGTTCTTC
-,TRBJ2-7,-,TRBV6-5,CASSPRAGTYEQYF,TGTGCCAGCAGCCCGCGGGCGGGAACCTACGAGCAGTACTTC
-,TRBJ2-7,-,TRBV2,CASSPGFSYEQYF,TGTGCCAGCAGTCCAGGGTTCTCCTACGAGCAGTACTTC